This T cell receptor (beta chain) was profiled in a study of T cells expressing NK-cell markers. About the research overall: Repertoires of TCR beta were obtained from T cells sorted as CD3+CD56+NKG2C+, CD3+CD56+NKG2C- and CD3+CD56-NKG2C+. Study conclusions and caveats: What remained unclear was the HCMV specificity of expanded NKG2C+ T cell clones.

Beta-chain TCR cDNA was generated via 5'RACE template switching with UMIs. Following a re-call of the 5' RACE reads, TCRdb has one entry per CDR3 protein and lacks DNA. This specimen shows about 550,000 distinct CDR3 sequences; the ten leading clones hold roughly 3.6%. Remarks on this clonotype: What it binds is unknown.

The CDR3 covers 14 residues. Sequencing input: blood T cells: a sorted CD56 or NKG2C T cell subset, CD4+ or CD8+ T cells, or bulk PBMC T cells (not recorded which). The source is a man between 18 and 29 years old in good health. V gene TRBV12-3 or TRBV12-4 combines with J gene TRBJ2-7; TCRdb's D gene call, TRBD1, goes unchecked for lack of DNA. The CDR3 loop reads CASSRLGQTYEQYF.